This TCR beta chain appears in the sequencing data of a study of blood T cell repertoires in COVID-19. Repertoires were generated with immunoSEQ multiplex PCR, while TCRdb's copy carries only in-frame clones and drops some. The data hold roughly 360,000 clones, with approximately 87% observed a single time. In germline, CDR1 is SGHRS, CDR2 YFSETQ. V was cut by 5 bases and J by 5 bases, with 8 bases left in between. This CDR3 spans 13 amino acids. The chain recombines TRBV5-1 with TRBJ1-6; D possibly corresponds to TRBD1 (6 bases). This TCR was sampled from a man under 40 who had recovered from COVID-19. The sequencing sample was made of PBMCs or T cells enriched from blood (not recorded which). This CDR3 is CASRDSNNSPLHF. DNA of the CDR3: TGCGCCAGCAGGGACAGCAATAATTCACCCCTCCACTTT. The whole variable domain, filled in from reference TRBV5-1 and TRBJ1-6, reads KAGVTQTPRYLIKTRGQQVTLSCSPISGHRSVSWYQQTPGQGLQFLFEYFSETQRNKGNFPGRFSGRQFSNSRSEMNVSTLELGDSALYLCASRDSNNSPLHFGNGTRLTVT.